These 8 T cell receptor beta chains were sequenced from one sample in a study of T cell repertoires in cytomegalovirus infection. These receptors lack a known antigen. TCRdb recomputed calls from the reads with MiXCR, one row per CDR3 protein. Here the sample spans approximately 730,000 distinct CDR3 sequences, 25% to 35% being singletons. Material: cultured CD8+ T cells from PBMCs, obtained from culture after CMV antigen stimulation. Receptor source: a human donor in good health (CMV status not recorded). Some clones in this sample may be carry-over from other donors' samples.

This clonotype was seen at least ten times. The V gene is TRBV7-2, the J gene TRBJ2-7; no definite D call. Germline lookup yields CDR1 SGHTA and CDR2 FQGNSA. This CDR3 has 14 amino acids. V was shortened by 3 bases and J by 2 bases, with 11 bases between the two germline ends. As DNA, the CDR3 is TGTGCCAGCAGCTTCGGTCTGTCGGCCTACGAGCAGTACTTC. It specifies CASSFGLSAYEQYF.

The chain carries TRBV7-9 and TRBJ1-6; D is possibly TRBD1 (5 bases). The V end lost 6 bases, the J end lost 8 bases, and 17 bases lay between the germline ends. The CDR3 spans 15 residues. Germline values: CDR1 SEHNR, CDR2 FQNEAQ (reference sequence). The CDR3 loop is CASRKPERGHSPLHF. The CDR3 bases are TGTGCCAGCAGAAAGCCAGAGAGGGGCCATTCACCCCTCCACTTT.

This clonotype was seen only a few times. CDR3 bases: TGCGCCAGCAGCCAAGATCAACTGAGGAGGGCTATTGATTCACCCCTCCACTTT. Its protein is CASSQDQLRRAIDSPLHF. This chain uses TRBV4-3 with TRBJ1-6; D is uncertain. The CDR3 sequence is 18 residues long. Germline-derived CDR1 and CDR2 are LGHNA and YSLEER. V lost 0 bases and J 8 bases, leaving 20 bases between the germline ends.

J is TRBJ2-5 and V is TRBV24-1, with a possible D match to TRBD1 (5 bases). Deletions cut 4 bases from V and 4 bases from J, with 12 bases between. Germline V gives CDR1 KGHDR, CDR2 SFDVKD. This CDR3 is 14 amino acids long. The CDR3 coding sequence is TGTGCCACCAGTGAAAGGGGTGAATTAGAGACCCAGTACTTC. Protein: CATSERGELETQYF.

This clonotype appeared a few times. The J gene is TRBJ1-2, the V gene TRBV6-5, with D unclear. Germline V gives CDR1 MNHEY, CDR2 SVGAGI. V was pared by 7 bases and J by 5 bases, with 14 bases between. This CDR3 has 13 amino acids. As DNA, the CDR3 is TGTGCCAGCACTCCCCGGGCTGGGTATGGCTACACCTTC. Residues: CASTPRAGYGYTF.

This clonotype was seen a handful of times. CDR3 region: CAISVTSGGPNTGELFF. DNA for the CDR3: TGTGCCATCAGTGTGACTAGCGGGGGCCCGAACACCGGGGAGCTGTTTTTT. The chain combines TRBV10-3 with TRBJ2-2; TRBD2 agrees at 12 bases. This CDR3 comprises 17 residues. Germline V gene sequence: CDR1 ENHRY, CDR2 SYGVKD. J was trimmed by 0 bases and V by 4 bases; bases with no gene match: 3.

Many counts were recorded for this clonotype. The gene calls are TRBV7-8 and TRBJ2-1; 9 bases agree with TRBD2. This CDR3 contains 15 residues. The V and J ends lost 1 base and 9 bases, in that order; junction bases with no gene match: 7. Per germline, CDR1 SGHVS and CDR2 FQNEAQ. The CDR3 spells CASSLEVAGDGEQFF. Here the CDR3 DNA reads TGTGCCAGCAGCTTAGAGGTAGCGGGGGACGGTGAGCAGTTCTTC.

This clonotype was recorded a few times. The chain has TRBV19 and TRBJ1-5, with a tentative D call TRBD1 (6 bases). The CDR3 is 15 amino acids. With 4 bases removed from V and 0 bases from J, the gap between germline ends came to 10 bases. Germline values: CDR1 LNHDA, CDR2 SQIVND (reference sequence). CDR3 DNA: TGTGCCAGTAGTACTAAGGGGGGTAGCAATCAGCCCCAGCATTTT. Protein product: CASSTKGGSNQPQHF. The full variable domain, rest sourced from reference TRBV19 and TRBJ1-5, is DGGITQSPKYLFRKEGQNVTLSCEQNLNHDAMYWYRQDPGQGLRLIYYSQIVNDFQKGDIAEGYSVSREKKESFPLTVTSAQKNPTAFYLCASSTKGGSNQPQHFGDGTRLSIL.